The present entry profiles one T cell receptor beta chain with its context. Per germline, CDR1 MNHEY and CDR2 SMNVEV (reference sequence). Trimming stripped 0 bases from V and 5 bases from J, with 17 bases between. CDR3 size: 16 residues. Assay: immunoSEQ multiplex PCR; the TCRdb copy retains only in-frame clones and omits some. Among about 69,000 clones listed, roughly nine tenths were seen once. This record belongs to a study of OX40 agonist ivuxolimab in advanced cancers. This sample comprised CD4+ or CD8+ T cells sorted from blood, obtained in a trial of the OX40 agonist ivuxolimab. The receptor was isolated from an adult with an advanced solid tumor such as melanoma, head and neck, liver or kidney cancer. The chain employs TRBV27 and TRBJ2-7; D possibly uses TRBD1 or TRBD2 (6 bases each). CDR3 residues: CASSLSIRGEYHEQYF. The CDR3 DNA is TGTGCCAGCAGTTTATCGATAAGGGGGGAGTACCACGAGCAGTACTTC.